A single sample is the source of the 4 T cell receptor beta chains below, sequenced in a study of OX40 agonist ivuxolimab in advanced cancers. Some clones are missing from TCRdb's copy, which holds only in-frame ones; the method was immunoSEQ multiplex PCR. This sample has some 40,000 clones; more than 75% occur once, and the top ten carry approximately 22%. Source: CD4+ or CD8+ T cells sorted from blood, taken in a trial of the OX40 agonist ivuxolimab. Receptor source: an adult with an advanced solid tumor such as melanoma, head and neck, liver or kidney cancer.

This rearrangement joins TRBV5-1 to TRBJ2-1, with D maybe TRBD2 (5 bases). The V end was cut by 4 bases, the J end by 3 bases, with 17 bases between. Per germline, CDR1 SGHRS and CDR2 YFSETQ. The CDR3 runs to 16 residues. The CDR3 here is CASSLYGAALYNEQFF. In DNA form, the CDR3 reads TGCGCCAGCAGCCTATACGGAGCGGCCCTCTACAATGAGCAGTTCTTC.

The rearrangement uses TRBV11-2 and TRBJ2-7, with D possibly matching TRBD2 (6 bases). Trimming cost V 4 bases and J 1 base, with 17 bases left between them. Germline lookup yields CDR1 SGHAT and CDR2 FQNNGV. The CDR3 runs 16 residues. The CDR3 sequence: CASSYLLGGLSYEQYF. The CDR3 bases are TGTGCCAGCAGCTACCTCCTGGGAGGATTATCCTACGAGCAGTACTTC.

Comments on this clone: At one boundary the junction diverges from the germline segment, which might be a read error. V and J are TRBV6-6 and TRBJ1-1; D not certain. CDR1 is MNHNY and CDR2 is SVGAGI in the germline V gene (reference sequence). The CDR3 has 13 residues. In DNA, the CDR3 is TGTGCCAGCAGTCGTGCATGGAACCCTGAAGCTTTCTTT. Translation gives CASSRAWNPEAFF.

This rearrangement joins TRBV7-3 to TRBJ2-6; D is uncertain. This CDR3 comprises 16 residues. Looked up from germline, CDR1 is SGHTA and CDR2 is FQGTGA. Trimming took off 2 bases at V and 3 bases at J, with 11 bases between the two ends. The CDR3 bases are TGTGCCAGCAGCTTATATGCTGCTGGTGGGGCCAACGTCCTGACTTTC. Translated, it gives CASSLYAAGGANVLTF.